This T cell receptor beta chain originates from a study of a mutant IDH1 vaccine in newly diagnosed glioma. Study summary: In weeks 1, 3, 5, 7, 11, 15, 19 and 23, patients were vaccinated. A roughly 60% male, approximately 40% female split and a mean age of approximately 40 years characterized treated patients. Prior therapy was radiotherapy, temozolomide, or both; most received both.

The CDR3 consists of 14 residues. Germline V lookup: CDR1 SGHRS, CDR2 YFSETQ. Deletions cut 0 bases from V and 0 bases from J, with 6 bases between. Time point specified: week 11, during vaccination. A 20-mer mutant IDH1 peptide at 300 ug was injected subcutaneously with topical imiquimod. TCRdb's table, derived via immunoSEQ multiplex PCR, lists solely in-frame clones and lacks some. This sample has fewer than 35,000 clones, with approximately 78% found just once. As regards this clone: Its antigen is undetermined.

The sequenced sample was PBMCs, obtained from a glioma patient whose treatment included an IDH1 peptide vaccine. This sequence joins TRBV5-1 and TRBJ2-5, with no clear D. The clonotype originates from a young man with glioma. This CDR3 reads CASSLGQYQETQYF. In DNA, the CDR3 is TGCGCCAGCAGCTTGGGACAATACCAAGAGACCCAGTACTTC.